A single TCR beta chain is shown here with its context. Its target is not known. The sample is drawn from a study of T-cell memory formation after mild COVID-19. Across the whole study: TCR clusters mostly belonged to single donors. Study-wide results and caveats: Several responding clones turned up in pre-infection memory, indicating that cross-reactive memory may have taken part.

TCRdb re-analysed the 5' RACE reads in MiXCR, keeping a single row per CDR3 protein. The sample records around 450,000 distinct CDR3 sequences, about 24% being singletons. The CDR3 has 15 amino acids. The V and J ends lost 5 bases and 2 bases respectively, with 16 bases between them. This chain connects TRBV12-3 or TRBV12-4 to TRBJ2-7; D assignment may be TRBD1 or TRBD2 (5 bases each). This receptor was identified in an adult woman who had mild COVID-19 (a few samples of this study predate the infection). Cell type and time point are not known. The sequenced sample was PBMCs or a T cell subset sorted from them (not recorded which). This chain's CDR3 is CASSRSRGGTYEQYF. The CDR3 nucleotides are TGTGCCAGCAGTCGGTCCCGTGGGGGTACCTACGAGCAGTACTTC.